Listed below are T cell receptor beta chains from one sample, sequenced in a study of cytomegalovirus exposure and HLA in healthy donors. Repertoires were generated with immunoSEQ multiplex PCR, while TCRdb's copy carries only in-frame clones and drops some. The sample contains around 300,000 clones, approximately 83% of which appear only once. Sequenced input: PBMCs. Every receptor here comes from a woman in her late teens or twenties in good health and CMV-seronegative. CDR3s include the opening cysteine and the closing phenylalanine or tryptophan. The D gene is left open where the match is weak. Expanded clones are given a class, and other clones once, few, many or no size at all.

CDR3: CASSYGQVQELFF
DNA: TGTGCCAGCAGTTACGGGCAGGTCCAGGAGCTGTTTTTT
V: TRBV6-5
length: 13
J: TRBJ2-2
size: NA
D: NA

CDR3: CASSSYRGIYEQYF
DNA: TGTGCCAGCAGTTCCTACAGGGGTATCTACGAGCAGTACTTC
V: TRBV28
length: 14
J: TRBJ2-7
size: NA
D: TRBD1

CDR3: CASSPGTSSYNEQFF
DNA: TGTGCCAGCTCACCGGGGACTTCGTCCTACAATGAGCAGTTCTTC
V: TRBV18
length: 15
J: TRBJ2-1
size: NA
D: NA

CDR3: CAWTGGPGNEQFF
DNA: TGTGCCTGGACGGGGGGGCCGGGCAATGAGCAGTTCTTC
V: TRBV30
length: 13
J: TRBJ2-1
size: NA
D: TRBD2

CDR3: CASGFDRGSNQPQHF
DNA: TGTGCCAGCGGATTTGACAGGGGTAGCAATCAGCCCCAGCATTTT
V: TRBV6-1
length: 15
J: TRBJ1-5
size: NA
D: TRBD1

CDR3: CASSVRQGAVGELFF
DNA: TGTGCCAGCAGCGTAAGACAGGGGGCTGTCGGGGAGCTGTTTTTT
V: TRBV9
length: 15
J: TRBJ2-2
size: NA
D: TRBD1

CDR3: CASSFSQSDTQYF
DNA: TGCGCCAGCAGCTTCTCCCAGTCAGATACGCAGTATTTT
V: TRBV5-1
length: 13
J: TRBJ2-3
size: NA
D: NA

CDR3: CASSVYSGRANEQFF
DNA: TGTGCCAGCAGTGTGTATAGCGGGAGGGCCAATGAGCAGTTCTTC
V: TRBV2
length: 15
J: TRBJ2-1
size: NA
D: TRBD2

CDR3: CASSPTGTSGPETQYF
DNA: TGCGCCAGCAGCCCGACCGGGACTAGCGGGCCAGAGACCCAGTACTTC
V: TRBV5-1
length: 16
J: TRBJ2-5
size: NA
D: TRBD2

CDR3: CASSEAKGQGSGYTF
DNA: TGTGCCAGCAGTGAAGCGAAGGGACAGGGGAGTGGCTACACCTTC
V: TRBV6-1
length: 15
J: TRBJ1-2
size: NA
D: TRBD1

CDR3: CSATSNYGYTF
DNA: TGCAGTGCTACATCTAACTATGGCTACACCTTC
V: TRBV20-1
length: 11
J: TRBJ1-2
size: NA
D: NA

CDR3: CSKAQGGSYNEQFF
DNA: TGCAGCAAAGCACAGGGGGGGTCCTACAATGAGCAGTTCTTC
V: TRBV29-1
length: 14
J: TRBJ2-1
size: NA
D: NA

CDR3: CASSFQPLTASNYGYTF
DNA: TGTGCCAGCAGCTTTCAACCGTTGACAGCGAGTAACTATGGCTACACCTTC
V: TRBV5-5
length: 17
J: TRBJ1-2
size: few
D: NA

CDR3: CASSLWVGGNTEAFF
DNA: TGTGCCAGCAGTTTGTGGGTAGGGGGGAACACTGAAGCTTTCTTT
V: TRBV27
length: 15
J: TRBJ1-1
size: NA
D: NA

CDR3: CASSIDSGFWGGDEQYF
DNA: TGTGCCAGTAGTATAGATTCGGGCTTCTGGGGAGGGGACGAGCAGTACTTC
V: TRBV19
length: 17
J: TRBJ2-7
size: NA
D: TRBD2

CDR3: CASNEQGAGNTIYF
DNA: TGTGCCAGCAACGAACAGGGAGCTGGAAACACCATATATTTT
V: TRBV2
length: 14
J: TRBJ1-3
size: once
D: NA

CDR3: CASRGRQVAGGVTDTQYF
DNA: TGCGCCAGCAGGGGTCGTCAGGTAGCGGGGGGAGTGACAGATACGCAGTATTTT
V: TRBV4-1
length: 18
J: TRBJ2-3
size: NA
D: TRBD2

CDR3: CASSFGGSETQYF
DNA: TGTGCCAGCAGCTTTGGGGGGAGTGAGACCCAGTACTTC
V: TRBV7-9
length: 13
J: TRBJ2-5
size: NA
D: NA

CDR3: CASSPLLQGDYGYTF
DNA: TGTGCCAGCAGCCCGTTATTACAGGGTGACTATGGCTACACCTTC
V: TRBV4-2
length: 15
J: TRBJ1-2
size: NA
D: NA

CDR3: CASMVAGGGAYNEQFF
DNA: TGTGCCAGTATGGTAGCGGGAGGGGGGGCCTACAATGAGCAGTTCTTC
V: TRBV19
length: 16
J: TRBJ2-1
size: NA
D: TRBD2

CDR3: CASLPTGTNEQFF
DNA: TGTGCCAGCCTACCGACAGGGACCAATGAGCAGTTCTTC
V: TRBV18
length: 13
J: TRBJ2-1
size: NA
D: TRBD1

CDR3: CASSQGPRRAEVGFQPQHF
DNA: TGCGCCAGCAGCCAAGGGCCCAGACGAGCTGAGGTAGGTTTTCAGCCCCAGCATTTT
V: TRBV4-1
length: 19
J: TRBJ1-5
size: NA
D: NA

CDR3: CASSLPIPGLGKNIQYF
DNA: TGTGCCAGCAGTTTACCGATTCCGGGACTAGGAAAAAACATTCAGTACTTC
V: TRBV28
length: 17
J: TRBJ2-4
size: NA
D: TRBD2

CDR3: CASSLRDSGYGYTF
DNA: TGTGCCAGCAGTCTCCGGGACAGCGGATATGGCTACACCTTC
V: TRBV6-5
length: 14
J: TRBJ1-2
size: NA
D: TRBD1

CDR3: CASSYSGGLTYNEQFF
DNA: TGTGCCAGCAGTTACTCTGGGGGACTTACCTACAATGAGCAGTTCTTC
V: TRBV6-5
length: 16
J: TRBJ2-1
size: NA
D: NA

CDR3: CASSQGGTDTQYF
DNA: TGTGCCAGTTCCCAGGGGGGCACAGATACGCAGTATTTT
V: TRBV19
length: 13
J: TRBJ2-3
size: once
D: TRBD1

CDR3: CASSIGTGRYEQYF
DNA: TGTGCCAGTAGTATCGGGACAGGGAGGTACGAGCAGTACTTC
V: TRBV19
length: 14
J: TRBJ2-7
size: NA
D: TRBD1

CDR3: CASSPGGGASYNEQFF
DNA: TGTGCCAGCAGTCCAGGGGGAGGTGCCTCCTACAATGAGCAGTTCTTC
V: TRBV27
length: 16
J: TRBJ2-1
size: once
D: NA

CDR3: CASSSDIYTEAFF
DNA: TGCGCCAGCAGCTCTGACATTTACACTGAAGCTTTCTTT
V: TRBV5-1
length: 13
J: TRBJ1-1
size: NA
D: NA

CDR3: CAISESGVTDTQYF
DNA: TGTGCCATCAGTGAGTCCGGGGTCACAGATACGCAGTATTTT
V: TRBV10-3
length: 14
J: TRBJ2-3
size: NA
D: NA

CDR3: CASSWTGVHEQYF
DNA: TGTGCCAGCAGTTGGACGGGGGTGCACGAGCAGTACTTC
V: TRBV6-5
length: 13
J: TRBJ2-7
size: NA
D: NA

CDR3: CASSQDGQASEKLFF
DNA: TGTGCCAGCAGCCAAGATGGGCAGGCGAGCGAAAAACTGTTTTTT
V: TRBV4-2
length: 15
J: TRBJ1-4
size: many
D: NA

CDR3: CAISDLVQAPNYGYTF
DNA: TGTGCCATCAGTGATTTGGTACAGGCACCCAACTATGGCTACACCTTC
V: TRBV10-3
length: 16
J: TRBJ1-2
size: NA
D: NA

CDR3: CASSGRVGEAEYQETQYF
DNA: TGTGCCAGCAGTGGGCGGGTGGGGGAGGCGGAGTACCAAGAGACCCAGTACTTC
V: TRBV2
length: 18
J: TRBJ2-5
size: NA
D: NA

CDR3: CASSRGTGGLGNTEAFF
DNA: TGCGCCAGCTCTAGGGGGACAGGGGGCCTGGGGAACACTGAAGCTTTCTTT
V: TRBV5-1
length: 17
J: TRBJ1-1
size: NA
D: TRBD1

CDR3: CASSPLTDYEQYF
DNA: TGTGCCAGCTCACCACTTACAGACTACGAGCAGTACTTC
V: TRBV18
length: 13
J: TRBJ2-7
size: NA
D: NA

CDR3: CATSGRGGEGPEAFF
DNA: TGTGCCACCAGCGGTAGAGGCGGGGAAGGGCCCGAAGCTTTCTTT
V: TRBV15
length: 15
J: TRBJ1-1
size: NA
D: NA

CDR3: CASSTSRWDRGHTGELFF
DNA: TGTGCTAGCAGCACCAGTCGGTGGGACAGGGGGCACACCGGGGAGCTGTTTTTT
V: TRBV7-7
length: 18
J: TRBJ2-2
size: NA
D: TRBD1

CDR3: CASSYSITGLTYGYTF
DNA: TGTGCCAGCAGTTACTCGATTACGGGACTGACCTATGGCTACACCTTC
V: TRBV6-5
length: 16
J: TRBJ1-2
size: NA
D: NA

CDR3: CAWSVLSGVTYNEQFF
DNA: TGTGCCTGGAGTGTACTCAGCGGGGTAACCTACAATGAGCAGTTCTTC
V: TRBV30
length: 16
J: TRBJ2-1
size: NA
D: TRBD2

CDR3: CASSRKTGGDEQYF
DNA: TGTGCCAGCAGCCGAAAGACAGGTGGGGACGAGCAGTACTTC
V: TRBV5-4
length: 14
J: TRBJ2-7
size: few
D: NA

CDR3: CASSMDSYQPQHF
DNA: TGTGCCAGTAGTATGGACAGTTATCAGCCCCAGCATTTT
V: TRBV19
length: 13
J: TRBJ1-5
size: NA
D: NA

CDR3: CASSRTSGRSYEQYF
DNA: TGTGCCAGCAGTCGGACTAGCGGGCGCTCCTACGAGCAGTACTTC
V: TRBV2
length: 15
J: TRBJ2-7
size: NA
D: TRBD2

CDR3: CASSFGVDTGELFF
DNA: TGTGCCAGCAGTTTCGGGGTGGACACCGGGGAGCTGTTTTTT
V: TRBV27
length: 14
J: TRBJ2-2
size: NA
D: NA

CDR3: CASSPRGSRPMNTEAFF
DNA: TGTGCCAGCAGTCCACGGGGGAGTCGGCCTATGAACACTGAAGCTTTCTTT
V: TRBV28
length: 17
J: TRBJ1-1
size: NA
D: NA

CDR3: CAISETEGRTEAFF
DNA: TGTGCCATCAGTGAGACGGAGGGTCGGACTGAAGCTTTCTTT
V: TRBV10-3
length: 14
J: TRBJ1-1
size: NA
D: NA

CDR3: CAWSQGVLGAPLHF
DNA: TGTGCCTGGAGCCAGGGGGTCCTCGGGGCACCCCTCCACTTT
V: TRBV30
length: 14
J: TRBJ1-6
size: few
D: TRBD1

CDR3: CATQFSGGAGETQYF
DNA: TGTGCCACCCAATTCAGCGGGGGGGCGGGTGAGACCCAGTACTTC
V: TRBV10-3
length: 15
J: TRBJ2-5
size: NA
D: TRBD2

CDR3: CASSIDDPATVAYSNQPQHF
DNA: TGTGCCAGTAGTATAGACGATCCAGCGACAGTTGCATATAGCAATCAGCCCCAGCATTTT
V: TRBV19
length: 20
J: TRBJ1-5
size: NA
D: NA

CDR3: CASSPGQLFPQETQYF
DNA: TGTGCCAGCTCACCGGGACAGCTATTTCCCCAAGAGACCCAGTACTTC
V: TRBV18
length: 16
J: TRBJ2-5
size: NA
D: TRBD1

CDR3: CASSLSGTYPYEQYF
DNA: TGTGCCAGCAGCCTGAGCGGGACTTACCCCTACGAGCAGTACTTC
V: TRBV11-2
length: 15
J: TRBJ2-7
size: NA
D: TRBD2

CDR3: CASSSRGLAGLADTQYF
DNA: TGTGCCAGCAGCTCCCGTGGACTAGCGGGATTAGCAGATACGCAGTATTTT
V: TRBV5-6
length: 17
J: TRBJ2-3
size: NA
D: TRBD2

CDR3: CASSPGGHANYGYTF
DNA: TGTGCCAGCAGCCCCGGAGGCCACGCCAACTATGGCTACACCTTC
V: TRBV7-2
length: 15
J: TRBJ1-2
size: NA
D: NA

CDR3: CASSTEGARSNQPQHF
DNA: TGTGCCAGTAGTACCGAGGGAGCCCGAAGCAATCAGCCCCAGCATTTT
V: TRBV19
length: 16
J: TRBJ1-5
size: once
D: NA

CDR3: CASRHTNTGELFF
DNA: TGTGCCAGCAGACACACGAACACCGGGGAGCTGTTTTTT
V: TRBV6-5
length: 13
J: TRBJ2-2
size: NA
D: NA